The sequence of this T cell receptor (beta chain) was determined in a study of blood T cell repertoires in COVID-19. About the study: The United States, Italy and Spain supplied acute and convalescent COVID-19 samples. The cDNA or gDNA used as material had been derived from T cells, B-cell-depleted T cells, or PBMCs.

In the authors' workflow: Amplification from reference gene primers served as the basis for estimated nucleated cell counts. The repertoire was sequenced with immunoSEQ multiplex PCR; TCRdb's copy has only in-frame clones and lacks some. V, J and clone size are taken as reported in that table, and D and trimming were inferred from the DNA itself. The repertoire holds 70,000 to 95,000 clones, approximately 89% seen once, with approximately 2.4% in the top ten. The CDR3 loop spans 15 amino acids. CDR1 MGHDK and CDR2 SYGVNS come from the germline V gene. V gave up 4 bases and J gave up 2 bases; unmatched junction bases: 7.

The chain is built from TRBV25-1 and TRBJ2-5; 7 nucleotides align to TRBD1. The TCR comes from a man aged 45-65 years with acute or convalescent COVID-19. The sample comprised peripheral blood. The CDR3 nucleotides are TGTGCCAGCAGTGGTCATTGGGACAGACAAGAGACCCAGTACTTC. Amino acid sequence: CASSGHWDRQETQYF.